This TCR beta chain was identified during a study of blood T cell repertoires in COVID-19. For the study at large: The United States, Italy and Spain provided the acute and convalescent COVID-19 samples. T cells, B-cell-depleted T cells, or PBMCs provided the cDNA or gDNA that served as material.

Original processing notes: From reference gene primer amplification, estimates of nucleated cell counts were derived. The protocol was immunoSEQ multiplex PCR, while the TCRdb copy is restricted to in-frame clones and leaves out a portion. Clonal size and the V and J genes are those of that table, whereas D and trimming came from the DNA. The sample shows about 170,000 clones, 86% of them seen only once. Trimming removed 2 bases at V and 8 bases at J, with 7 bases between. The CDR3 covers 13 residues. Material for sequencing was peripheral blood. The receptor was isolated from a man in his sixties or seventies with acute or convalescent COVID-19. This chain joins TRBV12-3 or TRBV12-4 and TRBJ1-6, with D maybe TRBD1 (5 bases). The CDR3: CASSLRRDSPLHF. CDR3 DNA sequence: TGTGCCAGCAGTTTACGCAGGGATTCACCCCTCCACTTT.